This T cell receptor (beta chain) stems from a study of cytomegalovirus exposure and HLA in healthy donors. Study at large: Assignment to the Caucasian-associated ancestry cluster applied to around 76% of the approximately 380 genotyped donors.

This clone occurred once. Its antigen is unidentified. With 3 bases clipped from V and 2 bases from J, the junction kept 5 bases outside the gene matches. CDR3 length: 16 residues. CDR1 is SGHTA and CDR2 is FQGNSA in the germline V gene. Both 60 Vbeta primers and 13 Jbeta primers went into the PCR. Sequencing was performed with immunoSEQ multiplex PCR; in TCRdb, only in-frame clones are kept and a portion is missing. Of tens of thousands of clones in the sample, around 80% were seen once. Whole-study findings and limits: In an earlier analysis, in around 590 donors, most V segments appeared productive either ~87% or ~30% of the time. Upon later analysis, TCR association rates were observed to vary by HLA locus, being highest for DRB1 and lowest for HLA-C. Cytomegalovirus-associated status was assigned to fewer than 200 TCR beta chains.

The rearrangement links TRBV7-2 to TRBJ1-1; 11 nucleotides align to TRBD1. The sequence came from a man aged 18 to 29 in good health and CMV-seronegative. Sequenced sample: PBMCs. The CDR3 here is CASSLGDRGANTEAFF. The CDR3 bases are TGTGCCAGCAGCTTGGGGGACAGGGGGGCTAACACTGAAGCTTTCTTT.